Listed below are T cell receptor beta chains from one sample, sequenced in a study of CD8 T cells in Susac syndrome. Each CDR3 protein is one row after TCRdb ran MiXCR on the immunoSEQ multiplex PCR reads. The profile shows about 120,000 distinct CDR3 sequences, about 94% of them singletons. Specimen: CD8+ T cells from PBMCs. The receptor source for this set is a human donor with Susac syndrome. The CDR3 runs from the conserved cysteine through the conserved F or W. The D gene is left open where the match is weak. Not all rows give a size; the values are once, few, many and, for expanded clones, a class.

D	size	V	J	DNA	CDR3
TRBD1	NA	TRBV4-3	TRBJ1-5	TGCGCCAGCAGCCAAGATCCGACAGGGAGTCAGCCCCAGCATTTT	CASSQDPTGSQPQHF
NA	NA	TRBV21-1	TRBJ1-1	TGTGCCAGCAGAGCTCCGGGACACGAAGCTTTCTTT	CASRAPGHEAFF
NA	NA	TRBV24-1	TRBJ2-5	TGTGCCACCAGTGATTCAGGGGAATCGGAGACCCAGTACTTC	CATSDSGESETQYF
NA	NA	TRBV19	TRBJ2-7	TGTGCCAGTAGAGGCACCGACGAGCAGTACTTC	CASRGTDEQYF
NA	NA	TRBV7-2	TRBJ2-1	TGTGCCAGCAGCAACAGGGACACCTACAATGAGCAGTTCTTC	CASSNRDTYNEQFF
NA	NA	TRBV12-3/TRBV12-4	TRBJ2-5	TGTGCTACATCAGGGGCGGGGGAGACCCAGTACTTC	CATSGAGETQYF
TRBD2	NA	TRBV25-1	TRBJ2-5	TGTGCCAGCAATGGGGGGGGGACCCAGTACTTC	CASNGGGTQYF
NA	NA	TRBV4-1	TRBJ2-1	TGCGCCAGCAGCCAAGGCTTGGCTGAGCAGTTCTTC	CASSQGLAEQFF
NA	NA	TRBV29-1	TRBJ1-2	TGCAGCGTTGGGACTATCTATGGCTACACCTTC	CSVGTIYGYTF
NA	NA	TRBV3-1	TRBJ2-1	TGTGCCAGCAGCGAGGCTGCAGCCTCGTACAATGAGCAGTTCTTC	CASSEAAASYNEQFF
NA	NA	TRBV11-2	TRBJ2-1	TGTGCCAGCAGCTTAGATGGCCCGGAGCAGTTCTTC	CASSLDGPEQFF
NA	NA	TRBV29-1	TRBJ1-1	TGCAGCGTTGCCCACCCTGAAGCTTTCTTT	CSVAHPEAFF
NA	NA	TRBV12-3/TRBV12-4	TRBJ1-6	TGTGCCAGCAGTTTAGGTGTTCCCCTCCACTTT	CASSLGVPLHF
NA	NA	TRBV6-5	TRBJ1-2	TGTGCCAGCAGTTACTCGATGGCAGGGGATGGGGATTATGGCTACACCTTC	CASSYSMAGDGDYGYTF
NA	NA	TRBV3-1	TRBJ2-5	TGTGCCAGCAGCCAAGAGCAGCACTCGGAGACCCAGTACTTC	CASSQEQHSETQYF
TRBD1	NA	TRBV27	TRBJ2-5	TGTGCCAGCAGTTCTATGACAGGGCTACTTCAAGAGACCCAGTACTTC	CASSSMTGLLQETQYF
NA	NA	TRBV25-1	TRBJ2-7	TGTGCCAGCAGTGAGACAGGAAGGAACGAGCAGTACTTC	CASSETGRNEQYF
NA	NA	TRBV3-1	TRBJ1-1	TGTGCCAGCAGCCAAGTAGCAGGGCCGAACACTGAAGCTTTCTTT	CASSQVAGPNTEAFF
NA	NA	TRBV7-9	TRBJ2-5	TGTGCCAGCAGCTTAGAGGGATCACAAGAGACCCAGTACTTC	CASSLEGSQETQYF
TRBD2	few	TRBV7-9	TRBJ2-3	TGCGCCAGCAGCCGCCGACCGCGGGGGGGTGACACAGATACGCAGTATTTT	CASSRRPRGGDTDTQYF
NA	NA	TRBV15	TRBJ1-1	TGTGCCACCAGCAGAGAGATGAACACTGAAGCTTTCTTT	CATSREMNTEAFF
TRBD1	NA	TRBV24-1	TRBJ2-1	TGTGCCACCAGTTCGGGACAGGGGGCGGCGGAGCAGTTCTTC	CATSSGQGAAEQFF
NA	NA	TRBV25-1	TRBJ2-7	TGTGCCAGCAGTGCCTCCAGCCGGGGTAAAGGGATGGAGCAGTACTTC	CASSASSRGKGMEQYF
NA	NA	TRBV4-3	TRBJ2-7	TGCGCCAGCAGCCAGGGACTCAAGGACTACGAGCAGTACTTC	CASSQGLKDYEQYF
TRBD1	NA	TRBV5-4	TRBJ1-2	TGTGCCAGCAGCTTGGGGGCGGCAGGGGGTATTGGCTACACCTTC	CASSLGAAGGIGYTF
NA	NA	TRBV12-3/TRBV12-4	TRBJ2-3	TGTGCCAGCAGTTTACTATTCCAGGGTTTCCAGTATTTT	CASSLLFQGFQYF
NA	NA	TRBV7-8	TRBJ2-2	TGTGCCAGCAGCTTAGGGCGGGTAGGAGGGGAGCTGTTTTTT	CASSLGRVGGELFF
NA	NA	TRBV27	TRBJ1-5	TGTGCCAGCAGTTGGGCGATGGGTAGCAATCAGCCCCAGCATTTT	CASSWAMGSNQPQHF
NA	NA	TRBV29-1	TRBJ1-2	TGCAGCGTTCCAAGGGATGGGGGCTACACCTTC	CSVPRDGGYTF
TRBD2	NA	TRBV13	TRBJ2-1	TGTGCCAGCAGCTCCTACCTCTTCTCGAACCGGGAGGAGTTCTTC	CASSSYLFSNREEFF
NA	once	TRBV19	TRBJ2-1	TGTGCCAGTAGTACCTTTCATATGCCCTACAATGAGCAGTTCTTC	CASSTFHMPYNEQFF
NA	NA	TRBV9	TRBJ2-1	TGTGCCAGCAGCGTAGAGGGGGATCCCAACAATGAGCAGTTCTTC	CASSVEGDPNNEQFF
NA	NA	TRBV9	TRBJ2-7	TGTGCCAGCAGCGCGGGGCGGCTCGACGAGCAGTACTTC	CASSAGRLDEQYF
NA	NA	TRBV1	TRBJ1-5	TGCACCAGCCCCACCTGGGGACAGGGGGGGGATAGCAATCAGCCCCAGCATTTT	CTSPTWGQGGDSNQPQHF
TRBD1	NA	TRBV4-1	TRBJ2-3	TGCGCCAGCAGCCGGGATTGGGACAGGAGAGACACAGATACGCAGTATTTT	CASSRDWDRRDTDTQYF
TRBD1	NA	TRBV7-9	TRBJ1-1	TGTGCCAGCAGCCCCGGACAGGGCTTCAACACTGAAGCTTTCTTT	CASSPGQGFNTEAFF
NA	NA	TRBV23-1	TRBJ2-2	TGCGCCAGCAGTCAATCGGTAGACACCGGGGAGCTGTTTTTT	CASSQSVDTGELFF
TRBD2	NA	TRBV15	TRBJ2-7	TGTGCCACCAGCCGGCCCCTAGCGGGGGTCTACGAGCAGTACTTC	CATSRPLAGVYEQYF
NA	NA	TRBV20-1	TRBJ2-1	TGCAGTGCTAGAGGGTTTAGGTCCTCCTACAATGAGCAGTTCTTC	CSARGFRSSYNEQFF
NA	NA	TRBV27	TRBJ1-2	TGTGCCAGCAGTTTAAACGCAGGGCGCTGGAATGGCTACACCTTC	CASSLNAGRWNGYTF
NA	NA	TRBV4-3	TRBJ2-7	TGCGCCAGCAGCCAAGCGAGGGGATACGAGCAGTACTTC	CASSQARGYEQYF
NA	NA	TRBV20-1	TRBJ1-1	TGCAGTGCTATCAGTGAACTGAACACTGAAGCTTTCTTT	CSAISELNTEAFF
TRBD1	once	TRBV5-4	TRBJ2-7	TGTGCCAGCAGTCTCTACAGGGGCGAGGAGCAGTACTTC	CASSLYRGEEQYF
NA	NA	TRBV25-1	TRBJ2-3	TGTGCCAGCAGTGGCCGAGGTCGAGGGGTGCCTGGACGCACAGATACGCAGTATTTT	CASSGRGRGVPGRTDTQYF
NA	NA	TRBV13	TRBJ2-1	TGTGCCAGCAGCTCGCTGGACGGGAAAAGGGATGAGCAGTTCTTC	CASSSLDGKRDEQFF
NA	NA	TRBV19	TRBJ2-2	TGTGCCAGTAGTATAACAGCTGCGAACACCGGGGAGCTGTTTTTT	CASSITAANTGELFF
TRBD1	NA	TRBV3-1	TRBJ1-1	TGTGCCAGCAGCCAATTCAGGGGGTATACGAACACTGAAGCTTTCTTT	CASSQFRGYTNTEAFF